The clone carrying this TCR beta chain was recorded a few times. The data are from a study of blood T cell repertoires in COVID-19. The overall study: Samples of COVID-19 (acute and convalescent) were obtained from the United States, Italy and Spain. T cells, B-cell-depleted T cells, or PBMCs provided the cDNA or gDNA that served as material.

The V and J ends lost 5 bases and 9 bases respectively, with 20 bases between them. The CDR3 is 16 amino acids. CDR1 is LGHDT and CDR2 is YNNKEL in the germline V gene (reference sequence). Per the authors' pipeline: The authors estimated nucleated cell counts from reference gene primer amplification. Libraries were prepared by immunoSEQ multiplex PCR; TCRdb keeps only in-frame clonotypes and omits some of them. V, J and clone size are those of that table, while D and trimming were read from the DNA. The table lists some 220,000 clones, 80% to 85% of them singletons. Sequenced sample: peripheral blood. The chain has TRBV3-1 (or the pseudogene TRBV3-2) and TRBJ1-6; D perhaps matches TRBD1 (6 bases). The TCR originated in a woman aged 55-70 years who had recovered from COVID-19. CDR3 residues: CASSRYRVPAPSPLHF. CDR3 nucleotide sequence: TGTGCCAGCAGCAGATACAGGGTTCCCGCGCCTTCACCCCTCCACTTT.